This TCR beta chain was documented in a study of shared clonotypes between healthy human individuals. General study points: Shared clonotypes across all four donors exceeded non-shared ones in generation probability. The sharing of about 5% of naive CD4 clonotypes was seen across a few donors. With few donors, the genetic and exposure-history diversity represented was limited. An effect of sequencing depth on clonotype sharing among donors was expected.

Method: immunoSEQ multiplex PCR; TCRdb's copy keeps in-frame clones and lacks some. Among 850,000 to 1,200,000 clones listed, about 75% were seen once. This clone was observed at least ten times. No antigen is known for it. The CDR3 is 13 residues long. Germline V gene data show CDR1 as WNHNN and CDR2 as SYGVQD (reference sequence). V was clipped by 7 bases and J by 1 base; unmatched bases: 2. The chain recombines TRBV10-1 with TRBJ1-1; 8 nucleotides agree with TRBD1. Sequenced sample: memory CD4+ T cells sorted from blood. The sample's subset: CD45RA-negative fraction. This receptor was taken from a young man in good health. In DNA, the CDR3 is TGCGCCAGCAAAGGACAGGGGAACACTGAAGCTTTCTTT. This gives the protein CASKGQGNTEAFF.